These 3 T cell receptor beta chains share one sample of origin, sequenced in a study of T cells after yellow fever vaccination. From the 5' RACE reads, TCRdb called clonotypes with MiXCR, one entry per CDR3 protein. Of approximately 330,000 distinct CDR3 sequences listed, around an eighth are singletons. Source: CD4+ T cells sorted from PBMCs, taken 15 days after the yellow fever booster vaccination. Source of these receptors: a man younger than 30 who received the YFV17D yellow fever vaccine.

With regard to this clonotype: A junction boundary mismatches the germline segment, possibly from a read error. The rearrangement uses TRBV5-5 and TRBJ1-4, with a tentative D call TRBD1 (6 bases). Looked up from germline, CDR1 is SGHKS and CDR2 is YYEKEE (reference sequence). The CDR3 runs 17 residues. This chain's CDR3 is CASSDWTVDTTNEILFF. The CDR3 DNA reads TGTGCCAGCAGCGATTGGACAGTGGACACAACTAATGAAATACTGTTTTTT.

This clonotype has at least ten counts. The chain is built from TRBV20-1 and TRBJ1-1; no clear D. Germline V gene data show CDR1 as DFQATT and CDR2 as SNEGSKA (reference sequence). V was shortened by 1 base and J by 10 bases, with 7 bases between the two germline ends. The CDR3 length is 10 residues. The CDR3 DNA is TGCAGTGCTAGAGTAGTTACAGCTTTCTTT. This codes for CSARVVTAFF.

The sample holds many counts of this clonotype. This chain connects TRBV12-3 or TRBV12-4 to TRBJ1-5; weak D call: TRBD1 (5 bases). This CDR3 is built from 15 residues. Deletions cut 8 bases from V and 2 bases from J, with 16 bases between. CDR3 DNA sequence: TGTGCCAGCCAAATTGGCAGGGCCGGCAATCAGCCCCAGCATTTT. Its protein is CASQIGRAGNQPQHF.